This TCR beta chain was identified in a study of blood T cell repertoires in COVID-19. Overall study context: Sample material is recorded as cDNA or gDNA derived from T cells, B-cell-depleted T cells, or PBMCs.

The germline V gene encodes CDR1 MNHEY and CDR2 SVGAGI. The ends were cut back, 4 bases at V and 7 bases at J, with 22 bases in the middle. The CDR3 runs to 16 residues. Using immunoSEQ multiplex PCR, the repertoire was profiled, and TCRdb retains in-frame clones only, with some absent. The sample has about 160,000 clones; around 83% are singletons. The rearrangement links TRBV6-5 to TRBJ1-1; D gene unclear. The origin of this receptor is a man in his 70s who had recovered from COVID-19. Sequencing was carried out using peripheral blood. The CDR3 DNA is TGTGCCAGCAGTTCTCCGGGTCGGGGTCCTAGTAGTGAAGCTTTCTTT. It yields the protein CASSSPGRGPSSEAFF.